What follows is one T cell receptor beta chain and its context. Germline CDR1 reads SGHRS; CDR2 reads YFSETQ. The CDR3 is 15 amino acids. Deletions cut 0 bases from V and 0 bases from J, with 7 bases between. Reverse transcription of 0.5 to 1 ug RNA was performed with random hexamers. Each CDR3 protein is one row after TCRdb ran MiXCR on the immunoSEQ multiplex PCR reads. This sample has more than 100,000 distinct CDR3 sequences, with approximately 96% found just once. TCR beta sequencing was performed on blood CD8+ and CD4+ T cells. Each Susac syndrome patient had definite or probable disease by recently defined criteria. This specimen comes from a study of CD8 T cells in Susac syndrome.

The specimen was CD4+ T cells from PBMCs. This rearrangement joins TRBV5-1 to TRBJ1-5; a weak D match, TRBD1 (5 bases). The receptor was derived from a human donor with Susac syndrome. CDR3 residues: CASSLEGLSNQPQHF. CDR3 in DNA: TGCGCCAGCAGCTTGGAGGGGCTTAGCAATCAGCCCCAGCATTTT.